Below are 32 T cell receptor beta chains sequenced from a single sample in a study of T cell responses to AZD1222 COVID-19 vaccine. Data came from immunoSEQ multiplex PCR; TCRdb stores just in-frame clones and leaves some out. Of 100,000 to 150,000 clones listed, 70% to 90% are singletons. The sequences come from peripheral blood, collected on day 0 of AZD1222 vaccination. All receptors derive from an adult in good health.

The chain joins TRBV7-9 to TRBJ2-7; no clear D gene. The germline CDR1 and CDR2 sequences are SEHNR and FQNEAQ (reference sequence). The CDR3 sequence is 12 residues long. Trimming removed 5 bases from V and 4 bases from J, with 9 bases in between. CDR3 DNA: TGTGCCAGCAGCCCCCGCTCGTACGAGCAGTACTTC. This sequence encodes CASSPRSYEQYF.

This clone was found a few times. This chain connects TRBV6-4 to TRBJ2-3, with D possibly matching TRBD1 (5 bases). Germline V lookup: CDR1 MRHNA, CDR2 SNTAGT. Trimming removed 3 bases at V and 4 bases at J, with 8 bases between. The CDR3 is 13 residues long. CDR3 coding DNA: TGTGCCAGCAGTGAAGGGGCAGCAGATACGCAGTATTTT. It encodes CASSEGAADTQYF.

J is TRBJ2-5 and V is TRBV28; D gene uncertain. The V gene's germline CDR1 is MDHEN and CDR2 SYDVKM. The CDR3 is made up of 11 amino acids. Trimming cost V 8 bases and J 2 bases, with 6 bases left between them. The CDR3 coding sequence is TGTGCCAGCCGGATGCAAGAGACCCAGTACTTC. Protein product: CASRMQETQYF. The full variable domain, completed using reference TRBV28 and TRBJ2-5, is DVKVTQSSRYLVKRTGEKVFLECVQDMDHENMFWYRQDPGLGLRLIYFSYDVKMKEKGDIPEGYSVSREKKERFSLILESASTNQTSMYLCASRMQETQYFGPGTRLLVL.

The CDR3 here is CASSLKGAQPQHF. The CDR3 bases are TGTGCCAGCAGTTTAAAGGGGGCTCAGCCCCAGCATTTT. This sequence joins TRBV12-3 or TRBV12-4 and TRBJ1-5; 7 bases are a match to TRBD1. The CDR3 has 13 amino acids. J gave up 6 bases and V 2 bases, and 1 base lay outside the gene matches.

The CDR3 DNA sequence: TGTGCCAGCAGCGCCTTTGTCGGACGGGTGAACACTGAAGCTTTCTTT. Its protein is CASSAFVGRVNTEAFF. The rearrangement links TRBV6-2 or TRBV6-3 to TRBJ1-1; no firm D call. Germline assignment: CDR1 MNHEY and CDR2 SVGEGT. CDR3 length: 16 amino acids. The V gene lost 6 bases and the J gene lost 0 bases, with 17 bases spanning the gap.

The rearrangement uses TRBV9 and TRBJ2-1; TRBD2 agrees at 9 bases. CDR1 and CDR2 from the germline V gene are SGDLS and YYNGEE. CDR3 length: 15 amino acids. Trimming cost V 3 bases and J 7 bases; bases outside gene matches: 8. DNA of the CDR3: TGTGCCAGCAGCGCGCGGGAGGGCCGGGGAAATGAGCAGTTCTTC. This codes for CASSAREGRGNEQFF.

This clone turned up a few times. This chain links TRBV6-5 with TRBJ2-7; the match to TRBD2 covers 9 bases. This CDR3 comprises 15 residues. Trimming took 0 bases from V and 3 from J; bases not matched to a gene: 3. Germline assignment: CDR1 MNHEY and CDR2 SVGAGI. The chain's CDR3 is CASSYSSSGSYEQYF. The DNA for the CDR3 is TGTGCCAGCAGTTACTCGAGTAGCGGGAGCTACGAGCAGTACTTC.

V is TRBV6-6 and J is TRBJ2-3; 7 nucleotides line up with TRBD1. Germline V CDR1 and CDR2: MNHNY, SVGAGI (reference sequence). The CDR3 runs to 15 residues. Trimming at V came to 6 bases and at J to 2 bases, leaving 8 bases not matched to a gene. The CDR3 coding sequence is TGTGCCAGCAGGTCACCGGGACAGCCCACAGATACGCAGTATTTT. This translates into CASRSPGQPTDTQYF.

This chain connects TRBV5-1 to TRBJ1-2; no clear D gene. Germline V CDR1 and CDR2: SGHRS, YFSETQ. The CDR3 spans 14 residues. Trimming left V 1 base short and J 7 bases short, with 14 bases between. DNA for the CDR3: TGCGCCAGCAGCTTGCGTCAGACCTCTGGTGGCTACACCTTC. Protein: CASSLRQTSGGYTF.

This clone was detected only a few times. This rearrangement joins TRBV19 to TRBJ2-3; 8 nucleotides align to TRBD1. Germline V CDR1 and CDR2: LNHDA, SQIVND (reference sequence). The CDR3 is made up of 15 amino acids. J lost 4 bases, V lost 6 bases, and 9 bases had no gene match. CDR3 sequence reads: CASRTGTGDADTQYF. The CDR3 DNA sequence: TGTGCCAGTAGGACAGGGACAGGAGACGCAGATACGCAGTATTTT. Based on the CDR3 plus reference TRBV19 and TRBJ2-3, the full variable domain is DGGITQSPKYLFRKEGQNVTLSCEQNLNHDAMYWYRQDPGQGLRLIYYSQIVNDFQKGDIAEGYSVSREKKESFPLTVTSAQKNPTAFYLCASRTGTGDADTQYFGPGTRLTVL.

The V call is TRBV10-3, the J call TRBJ2-1; perhaps TRBD1 as D (5 bases). This CDR3 is built from 13 residues. From germline, CDR1 is ENHRY and CDR2 SYGVKD. The germline V and J ends were trimmed by 7 bases and 5 bases, with 12 bases remaining between them. The CDR3 nucleotides read TGTGCCATCACCGAAGGGGTGGACAATGAGCAGTTCTTC. Its translation is CAITEGVDNEQFF.

V usage is TRBV12-2 and J usage is TRBJ1-5. TRBV12-2 is assigned pseudogene status. This CDR3 comprises 20 residues. CDR3 DNA sequence: TGTGTCCCCGCCGAAGTTGTCCCTAGACTTATTAGGAGGGTCGGCCAGCCCCAGCATTTT. Its translation is CVPAEVVPRLIRRVGQPQHF.

This rearrangement joins TRBV18 to TRBJ2-7; 9 bases are shared with TRBD1. V was pared by 3 bases and J by 3 bases, with 6 bases of the junction left unmatched. This CDR3 is 15 amino acids long. Germline CDR1 and CDR2: KGHSH and LQKENI. The chain's CDR3 is CASSPTGGQYYEQYF. The DNA for the CDR3 is TGTGCCAGCTCACCGACAGGGGGTCAGTACTACGAGCAGTACTTC.

This clone came up a few times. This sequence joins TRBV25-1 and TRBJ1-1; D remains ambiguous. Germline assignment: CDR1 MGHDK and CDR2 SYGVNS. The CDR3 length is 16 residues. Trimming stripped 6 bases from V and 0 bases from J, with 17 bases between. In DNA, the CDR3 is TGTGCCAGCAGGGCCTTCAGGCCGAACTTGAACACTGAAGCTTTCTTT. Its translation: CASRAFRPNLNTEAFF.

The chain couples TRBV28 to TRBJ2-1; 7 bases are a match to TRBD1. The V gene end was trimmed by 6 bases and the J gene end by 5 bases; junction bases not matched to a gene: 10. The CDR3 consists of 15 residues. Germline V gene sequence: CDR1 MDHEN, CDR2 SYDVKM. CDR3 protein: CASSADRAPDNEQFF. For the CDR3, the DNA is TGTGCCAGCAGCGCAGACAGGGCACCCGACAATGAGCAGTTCTTC.

The DNA of the CDR3 is TGTGCCACGAAGGTTTACTCTGGAAACACCATATATTTT. This encodes CATKVYSGNTIYF. The chain is built from TRBV28 and TRBJ1-3; D is ambiguous. CDR3 length: 13 amino acids. Trimming removed 10 bases from V and 0 bases from J, with 10 bases in between. CDR1 is MDHEN, CDR2 SYDVKM, per germline.

The DNA for the CDR3 is TGTGCCATCAGGGACAGGGAGTGGGGCACAGATACGCAGTATTTT. This translates into CAIRDREWGTDTQYF. The chain joins TRBV10-3 to TRBJ2-3; the match to TRBD1 covers 8 bases. This CDR3 comprises 15 residues. J gave up 1 base and V 6 bases, and 6 bases lay outside the gene matches. Looked up from germline, CDR1 is ENHRY and CDR2 is SYGVKD.

CDR3 sequence: CASSFSGTGDEKLFF. The CDR3 region has the DNA TGCGCCAGCAGCTTTTCCGGGACAGGGGATGAAAAACTGTTTTTT. The chain carries TRBV5-1 and TRBJ1-4; the match to TRBD1 covers 10 bases. The CDR3 sequence is 15 residues long. Trimming took 2 bases from V and 6 from J; bases not matched to a gene: 4. The germline V gene has CDR1 SGHRS and CDR2 YFSETQ. Together with reference TRBV5-1 and TRBJ1-4, the CDR3 gives the full variable domain: KAGVTQTPRYLIKTRGQQVTLSCSPISGHRSVSWYQQTPGQGLQFLFEYFSETQRNKGNFPGRFSGRQFSNSRSEMNVSTLELGDSALYLCASSFSGTGDEKLFFGSGTQLSVL.

The chain joins TRBV12-5 to TRBJ2-1; D gene uncertain. Trimming shortened V by 2 bases and J by 4 bases, and 3 bases separated the two germline ends. The germline V gene encodes CDR1 LGHNT and CDR2 FRNRAP. The CDR3 runs 12 residues. CDR3: CASGLTYNEQFF. DNA for the CDR3: TGTGCTAGTGGTTTGACTTACAATGAGCAGTTCTTC.

The V gene is TRBV11-3, the J gene TRBJ2-1, with D tentatively TRBD2 (5 bases). The CDR3 length is 16 residues. V was shortened by 1 base and J by 10 bases, with 20 bases between the two germline ends. CDR1 is SGHNT, CDR2 YENEEA, per germline. The CDR3 sequence: CASSLGPTMGVMEQFF. DNA for the CDR3: TGTGCCAGCAGCTTAGGCCCTACAATGGGAGTGATGGAGCAGTTCTTC.

This clone has just one count. The genes are TRBV5-1 and TRBJ2-1; a possible D gene is TRBD2 (6 bases). V was pared by 0 bases and J by 12 bases, with 19 bases between. The CDR3 has 15 amino acids. Germline assignment: CDR1 SGHRS and CDR2 YFSETQ. CDR3 coding DNA: TGCGCCAGCAGCTTGGGGGACTTCAAGGCTGCATCGCAGTTCTTC. This encodes CASSLGDFKAASQFF. The full variable domain, in which reference TRBV5-1 and TRBJ2-1 provide the parts outside the CDR3, is KAGVTQTPRYLIKTRGQQVTLSCSPISGHRSVSWYQQTPGQGLQFLFEYFSETQRNKGNFPGRFSGRQFSNSRSEMNVSTLELGDSALYLCASSLGDFKAASQFFGPGTRLTVL.

This chain uses TRBV5-6 with TRBJ2-7; 7 bases are a match to TRBD2. CDR1 and CDR2 from the germline V gene are SGHDT and YYEEEE. The junction had 10 bases not matched to a gene; V was cut back by 2 bases and J by 5 bases. This CDR3 is built from 15 residues. The CDR3 nucleotides are TGTGCCAGCAGCTTCCCCGAAGCGGGAAGAAACGAGCAGTACTTC. Protein product: CASSFPEAGRNEQYF. Complete variable domain (other parts from reference TRBV5-6 and TRBJ2-7): DAGVTQSPTHLIKTRGQQVTLRCSPKSGHDTVSWYQQALGQGPQFIFQYYEEEERQRGNFPDRFSGHQFPNYSSELNVNALLLGDSALYLCASSFPEAGRNEQYFGPGTRLTVT.

V gene TRBV2 combines with J gene TRBJ2-7; 14 positions match TRBD2. Unmatched junction bases numbered 5, after V lost 5 bases and J lost 2 bases. The CDR3 is made up of 16 amino acids. Germline loops: CDR1 SNHLY, CDR2 FYNNEI. CDR3 sequence (DNA): TGTGCCAGCAGTAAAGGACTAGCGGGAGGCACCTACGAGCAGTACTTC. Amino acid sequence: CASSKGLAGGTYEQYF.

The rearrangement links TRBV14 to TRBJ2-7, with 10 bases that match TRBD1. Trimming took 0 bases from V and 3 from J; bases not matched to a gene: 29. The CDR3 extends over 24 amino acids. Germline V gene sequence: CDR1 SGHDN, CDR2 FVKESK. CDR3 amino acids: CASSQDGTGDVAGLRGRYYYEQYF. DNA of the CDR3: TGTGCCAGCAGCCAAGATGGGACAGGGGACGTAGCGGGACTACGAGGGCGCTACTACTACGAGCAGTACTTC.

The chain carries TRBV12-3 or TRBV12-4 and TRBJ2-7; no firm D call. V lost 3 bases and J lost 6, with 6 bases in between. CDR3 length: 11 residues. CDR3 sequence: CASSFSLEQYF. CDR3 DNA sequence: TGTGCCAGCAGTTTCTCTCTCGAGCAGTACTTC.

The chain couples TRBV28 to TRBJ1-1; 8 bases are a match to TRBD1. Germline V lookup: CDR1 MDHEN, CDR2 SYDVKM. The J segment lost 10 bases and the V segment lost 3 bases, leaving 10 bases of the junction unmatched. CDR3 size: 14 residues. The CDR3 DNA is TGTGCCAGCAGTTTGTGGGGAACAGGGGGTTCAGCTTTCTTT. Translating it yields CASSLWGTGGSAFF.

This clone came up once. The gene calls are TRBV27 and TRBJ2-3; a weak D match, TRBD2 (5 bases). V was cut by 5 bases and J by 3 bases, with 12 bases left in between. The length of the CDR3 is 14 residues. Germline CDR1 is MNHEY and CDR2 is SMNVEV (reference sequence). CDR3 nucleotide sequence: TGTGCCAGCAGTCCCCTGAGGAGGACAGATACGCAGTATTTT. Translating gives CASSPLRRTDTQYF.

This clone was picked up one time. The J gene is TRBJ1-2, the V gene TRBV15; TRBD1 matches 7 bases. The trim removed 3 bases at V and 14 bases at J, leaving 6 bases unmatched. In germline, CDR1 is LNHNV, CDR2 YYDKDF (reference sequence). This CDR3 spans 11 amino acids. CDR3 amino acids: CATSREGARTF. The CDR3 DNA reads as TGTGCCACCAGCAGGGAGGGGGCCAGGACCTTC.

The gene calls are TRBV27 and TRBJ2-3, with 7 nucleotides matching TRBD2. After removal of 4 bases from V and 2 bases from J, the junction contained 9 bases not matched to a gene. The CDR3 consists of 16 residues. The germline CDR1 and CDR2 sequences are MNHEY and SMNVEV (reference sequence). The DNA of the CDR3 is TGTGCCAGCAGTTGGGGGGGGGAGTCCAACACAGATACGCAGTATTTT. Encoded protein: CASSWGGESNTDTQYF.

The rearrangement uses TRBV19 and TRBJ1-1; D is possibly TRBD1 (5 bases). The CDR3 is made up of 12 amino acids. In germline, CDR1 is LNHDA, CDR2 SQIVND (reference sequence). V lost 8 bases, J lost 5 bases, and 12 bases lay in between. The CDR3 protein is CASRQGRTEAFF. The DNA for the CDR3 is TGTGCCAGTCGTCAGGGTAGGACTGAAGCTTTCTTT.

The V call is TRBV6-2 or TRBV6-3, the J call TRBJ2-3; D is unresolved. Trimming shortened V by 0 bases and J by 1 base, and 11 bases separated the two germline ends. CDR3 length equals 16 residues. The germline V gene has CDR1 MNHEY and CDR2 SVGEGT. CDR3 residues: CASSYSARLRTDTQYF. The CDR3 coding sequence is TGTGCCAGCAGTTACTCTGCCAGGCTCCGCACAGATACGCAGTATTTT.

The V gene is TRBV10-1, the J gene TRBJ2-1; D is perhaps TRBD1 (6 bases). The germline V gene has CDR1 WNHNN and CDR2 SYGVQD (reference sequence). Trimming removed 2 bases at V and 9 bases at J, with 17 bases between. This CDR3 contains 15 residues. The DNA for the CDR3 is TGCGCCAGCAGTGAGGGAATAGGGGGTTATTCTGAGCAGTTCTTC. Amino acids: CASSEGIGGYSEQFF.